This TCR beta chain appears in the sequencing data of a study of immune evolution from preneoplasia to lung adenocarcinoma. Points from the study as a whole: Clonality was highest in normal lung, lower in later-stage lesions apparently. Top clone share appeared to fall from AAH through AIS, MIA, adenocarcinoma.

Trimming removed 1 base from V and 1 base from J, with 7 bases in between. This CDR3 has 14 amino acids. Germline assignment: CDR1 MDHEN and CDR2 SYDVKM. For this clone: Its antigen is unknown.

Only in-frame clones appear in the TCRdb table, and some are missing; sequencing was by immunoSEQ multiplex PCR. The sample records thousands of clones, 65% to 85% being singletons. The chain has TRBV28 and TRBJ1-1; D remains unclear. Material: FFPE adjacent normal lung tissue. This clonotype was obtained from a person aged 65-85 years with lung adenocarcinoma. This CDR3 is CASSLLQQNTEAFF. The DNA for the CDR3 is TGTGCCAGCAGTTTATTACAGCAGAACACTGAAGCTTTCTTT.